Listed below are T cell receptor beta chains from one sample, sequenced in a study of technical replicates of blood from a handful of donors. TCRdb keeps only in-frame clones here, not all; method: immunoSEQ multiplex PCR. The sample records under 15,000 clones, about 95% being singletons. Material: PBMCs. Every receptor here comes from a human donor in good health. CDR3s include the opening cysteine and the closing phenylalanine or tryptophan. The D gene is left open where the match is weak. Only part of the rows carry a size: once, few, many, or a class if the clone is expanded.

-	TRBV5-1	-	TRBJ2-1	TGCGCCAGCAGCACTGGAGGTGGCGAGACCTACAATGAGCAGTTCTTC	CASSTGGGETYNEQFF
once	TRBV27	-	TRBJ2-3	TGTGCCAGCAGTTTAAAAGGAGGCGGAACCCTCACAGATACGCAGTATTTT	CASSLKGGGTLTDTQYF
-	TRBV7-9	-	TRBJ1-3	TGTGCCAGCAGTTTAACGCCGAGCTCTGGAAACACCATATATTTT	CASSLTPSSGNTIYF
-	TRBV7-3	-	TRBJ1-1	TGTGCCAGCAGCTCCCATATGGGGGGGTGGGAACCGAACCCTGAAGCTTTCTTT	CASSSHMGGWEPNPEAFF
-	TRBV10-2	TRBD2	TRBJ2-7	TGCGCCAGCAGTGAGTTGGTGGCTAGCGGGAGAATATCCTCCTACGAGCAGTACTTC	CASSELVASGRISSYEQYF
-	TRBV29-1	TRBD2	TRBJ2-7	TGCAGCGTTGCAGGGCAAGAGCCTGGACTAGCGTCCTACGAGCAGTACTTC	CSVAGQEPGLASYEQYF
-	TRBV19	-	TRBJ2-5	TGTGCCAGTAGTATGAGATTTTCAGAGACCCAGTACTTC	CASSMRFSETQYF
-	TRBV19	-	TRBJ1-1	TGTGCCAGTAGTATAGGTACCGGGAACACTGAAGCTTTCTTT	CASSIGTGNTEAFF
-	TRBV4-1	-	TRBJ2-7	TGCGCCAGCAGCCAAGGTCGACAGGCCGCCTACGAGCAGTACTTC	CASSQGRQAAYEQYF
-	TRBV11-2	-	TRBJ2-7	TGTGCCAGCAGCTTAGAGGTTTCGCGGCCCCGAAGGGAGCAGTACTTC	CASSLEVSRPRREQYF
-	TRBV6-6	-	TRBJ2-1	TGTGCCAGCAGTCTGACAACCCTGGGTGAGCAGTTCTTC	CASSLTTLGEQFF
-	TRBV6-1	TRBD1	TRBJ2-5	TGTGCCAGCAGTGAAGGCCCACAGGGGAGTGAGACCCAGTACTTC	CASSEGPQGSETQYF
once	TRBV6-1	TRBD2	TRBJ2-7	TGTGCCAGCAGTGACCCAAGCGGGAGTGTCTACGAGCAGTACTTC	CASSDPSGSVYEQYF
-	TRBV29-1	TRBD2	TRBJ2-1	TGCAGCGCTAGACTAGCGGGAGATCTCTACAATGAGCAGTTCTTC	CSARLAGDLYNEQFF
-	TRBV6-1	-	TRBJ2-2	TGTGCCAATGAGGACAGGAACACCGGGGAGCTGTTTTTT	CANEDRNTGELFF
-	TRBV6-1	TRBD1	TRBJ2-7	TGTGCCAGCAGTGCCCAGGGGGTTGGGACCTACGAGCAGTACTTC	CASSAQGVGTYEQYF
-	TRBV29-1	-	TRBJ2-3	TGCAGCGTTAGCAGCGGAGGCTCCACAGATACGCAGTATTTT	CSVSSGGSTDTQYF
-	TRBV14	-	TRBJ2-1	TGTGCCAGCAGCCAAGTCGGGAGACCTGGAGGGTTCAATGAGCAGTTCTTC	CASSQVGRPGGFNEQFF
-	TRBV6-1	TRBD2	TRBJ2-1	TGTGCCAGCAGAGCCCTGAGTCCGGGAGGAGATGAGCAGTTCTTC	CASRALSPGGDEQFF
-	TRBV7-6	TRBD2	TRBJ2-3	TGTGCCAGCAGCTTAGCGGCTAGCGGGAGGAGGGCAGATACGCAGTATTTT	CASSLAASGRRADTQYF
-	TRBV7-3	TRBD2	TRBJ2-5	TGTGCCAGCAGTGCTAGCGGGAGAGACCAAGAGACCCAGTACTTC	CASSASGRDQETQYF
-	TRBV28	TRBD2	TRBJ2-4	TGTGCCAGCAGTTCACCGACTAGCGGGGGGCAAAACATTCAGTACTTC	CASSSPTSGGQNIQYF
-	TRBV18	-	TRBJ2-3	TGTGCCAGCTCACCACCGGAGGGCAGGGACACAGATACGCAGTATTTT	CASSPPEGRDTDTQYF
few	TRBV6-1	TRBD2	TRBJ2-3	TGTGCCAGCAGTGAACTAGCGGGAGGGCCAGATACGCAGTATTTT	CASSELAGGPDTQYF
-	TRBV11-2	-	TRBJ2-3	TGTGCCAGCAGCATAGCTGGCACAGATACGCAGTATTTT	CASSIAGTDTQYF
-	TRBV11-3	TRBD2	TRBJ2-1	TGTGCCAGCAGCCTTACTAAGACTAGCGGGCTCAACAATGAGCAGTTCTTC	CASSLTKTSGLNNEQFF
once	TRBV2	TRBD1	TRBJ1-5	TGTGCCAGTCAGGGGGGCACCGTACTGGGCCAGCATTTT	CASQGGTVLGQHF
-	TRBV5-1	TRBD2	TRBJ2-3	TGCGCCAGCAGTTTAGCGGGAGGGATAGATACGCAGTATTTT	CASSLAGGIDTQYF
once	TRBV2	TRBD1	TRBJ2-5	TGTGCCAGCTTGACAGGGGCGTTACAGACCCAGTACTTC	CASLTGALQTQYF
-	TRBV6-1	-	TRBJ2-4	TGTGCCAGCAATCGGGACACTCTAGCCAAAAACATTCAGTACTTC	CASNRDTLAKNIQYF
-	TRBV18	-	TRBJ2-3	TGTGCCAGCTCACCCAACGGGGCAGATACGCAGTATTTT	CASSPNGADTQYF
-	TRBV5-6	-	TRBJ2-1	TGTGCCCCATGCAGTGCCTACAATGAGCAGTTCTTC	CAPCSAYNEQFF
once	TRBV14	-	TRBJ2-5	TGTGCCAGCAGCCCCCGAGGCGGAGGGCAGGAGACCCAGTACTTC	CASSPRGGGQETQYF
-	TRBV5-1	TRBD2	TRBJ2-7	TGCGCCAGCAGCTTGGTTGGCGGGAGGGACCTCTCCTACGAGCAGTACTTC	CASSLVGGRDLSYEQYF
once	TRBV5-1	TRBD1	TRBJ2-1	TGCGCCAGCAGCCCCGGCCCAGGGGGCTTCCATGAGCAGTTCTTC	CASSPGPGGFHEQFF
-	TRBV6-5	-	TRBJ1-5	TGTGCCAGCAGGCCCAGGGGTGGGAGCAATCAGCCCCAGCATTTT	CASRPRGGSNQPQHF
-	TRBV5-4	-	TRBJ2-1	TGTGCCAGCAGCCTTTTACTTGGACTACCCGGGTCGAGAGAGCAGTTCTTC	CASSLLLGLPGSREQFF
-	TRBV7-3	TRBD1	TRBJ2-6	TGTGCCAGCAGCGAGGGGGCAGGACCGAGGACTGGGGCCAACGTCCTGACTTTC	CASSEGAGPRTGANVLTF